These 21 T cell receptor beta chains were all obtained from the same sample, sequenced in a study of T cell responses to AZD1222 COVID-19 vaccine. Data came from immunoSEQ multiplex PCR; TCRdb stores just in-frame clones and leaves some out. The table has about 120,000 clones, 88% seen once. The sequencing here drew on peripheral blood, taken on day 0 of AZD1222 vaccination. The receptors were gathered from an adult in good health.

The chain uses TRBV5-1 and TRBJ2-3; 11 bases fit TRBD2. CDR1 is SGHRS and CDR2 is YFSETQ in the germline V gene. This CDR3 region has 16 residues. V was clipped by 4 bases and J by 4 bases; unmatched bases: 8. DNA for the CDR3: TGCGCCAGCAGCCAGGGGGTAGCGGGAGGGCCAGATACGCAGTATTTT. Translation: CASSQGVAGGPDTQYF.

This chain joins TRBV30 and TRBJ1-6, with D possibly TRBD1 on 6 matching bases. Trimming stripped 1 base from V and 9 bases from J, with 13 bases between. The CDR3 sequence is 14 residues long. Germline V CDR1 and CDR2: GTSNPN, SVGIG (reference sequence). The CDR3 loop is CAWSATGYASPLHF. Written as DNA, the CDR3 is TGTGCCTGGAGTGCAACAGGGTACGCTTCACCCCTCCACTTT.

This chain connects TRBV6-2 or TRBV6-3 to TRBJ2-3, with 15 bases matching TRBD2. The CDR3 covers 16 residues. CDR1 is MNHEY, CDR2 SVGEGT, per germline. V gave up 5 bases and J gave up 9 bases; unmatched junction bases: 9. The CDR3 spells CASSPGLAGGTGTQYF. DNA of the CDR3: TGTGCCAGCAGTCCCGGACTAGCGGGAGGGACGGGCACGCAGTATTTT.

V usage is TRBV5-1 and J usage is TRBJ1-2, with TRBD1 identical over 7 bases. Trimming at V came to 4 bases and at J to 4 bases, leaving 16 bases not matched to a gene. CDR3 length equals 17 residues. Germline CDR1 and CDR2: SGHRS and YFSETQ. Written as DNA, the CDR3 is TGCGCCAGCAGCCCTGGGACAGCCACCAACCTCCTCTATGGCTACACCTTC. Its protein product is CASSPGTATNLLYGYTF. Full variable domain (remainder filled in from reference TRBV5-1 and TRBJ1-2): KAGVTQTPRYLIKTRGQQVTLSCSPISGHRSVSWYQQTPGQGLQFLFEYFSETQRNKGNFPGRFSGRQFSNSRSEMNVSTLELGDSALYLCASSPGTATNLLYGYTFGSGTRLTVV.

This chain uses TRBV27 with TRBJ2-3, with D perhaps being TRBD1 or TRBD2 (5 bases each). The ends were cut back, 1 base at V and 4 bases at J, with 33 bases in the middle. This CDR3 spans 22 amino acids. CDR1 is MNHEY and CDR2 is SMNVEV in the germline V gene (reference sequence). The CDR3 region is CASSLWAPTDGASAGTPDTQYF. The CDR3 coding sequence is TGTGCCAGCAGTTTATGGGCCCCGACAGATGGGGCGAGTGCGGGTACACCAGATACGCAGTATTTT.

The chain links TRBV7-8 to TRBJ2-7; TRBD1 agrees at 7 bases. Trimming took 0 bases from V and 2 from J; bases not matched to a gene: 1. CDR1 SGHVS and CDR2 FQNEAQ come from the germline V gene. The CDR3 has 14 amino acids. The CDR3 nucleotides are TGTGCCAGCAGCTTAGCGGGACAGACCTACGAGCAGTACTTC. Protein sequence: CASSLAGQTYEQYF.

The chain couples TRBV7-9 to TRBJ2-2, with D unclear. The V end was cut by 2 bases, the J end by 3 bases, with 7 bases between. This CDR3 is built from 14 residues. The germline CDR1 and CDR2 sequences are SEHNR and FQNEAQ (reference sequence). As DNA, the CDR3 is TGTGCCAGCAGCTTATCAGGAGACACCGGGGAGCTGTTTTTT. The encoded protein is CASSLSGDTGELFF. Combining the CDR3 with reference TRBV7-9 and TRBJ2-2 gives the whole variable domain DTGVSQNPRHKITKRGQNVTFRCDPISEHNRLYWYRQTLGQGPEFLTYFQNEAQLEKSRLLSDRFSAERPKGSFSTLEIQRTEQGDSAMYLCASSLSGDTGELFFGEGSRLTVL.

The chain is built from TRBV27 and TRBJ2-1; 9 bases line up with TRBD2. CDR3 length: 15 amino acids. The germline gives CDR1 MNHEY, CDR2 SMNVEV (reference sequence). J lost 5 bases, V lost 2 bases, and 4 bases had no gene match. The CDR3 region has the DNA TGTGCCAGCAGTTTAGTGCGGGAGGGCCACAATGAGCAGTTCTTC. This codes for CASSLVREGHNEQFF.

This chain connects TRBV18 to TRBJ2-3, with TRBD1 identical over 7 bases. Germline CDR1 and CDR2: KGHSH and LQKENI. With V trimmed by 3 bases and J by 2 bases, 2 bases remained unmatched. The CDR3 loop spans 14 amino acids. The CDR3 DNA reads TGTGCCAGCTCACCGGGACAGACCACAGATACGCAGTATTTT. It yields the protein CASSPGQTTDTQYF.

The chain uses TRBV2 and TRBJ1-5, with D tentatively TRBD1 (5 bases). Germline loops: CDR1 SNHLY, CDR2 FYNNEI. With 6 bases removed from V and 6 bases from J, the gap between germline ends came to 24 bases. This CDR3 comprises 17 residues. CDR3: CASSEDAARVFFQPQHF. The CDR3 region has the DNA TGTGCCAGCAGCGAGGACGCCGCCAGGGTATTCTTTCAGCCCCAGCATTTT.

The V gene is TRBV10-3, the J gene TRBJ2-7; D ambiguous. Germline loops: CDR1 ENHRY, CDR2 SYGVKD. V was trimmed by 6 bases and J by 1 base, leaving 16 bases between them. The CDR3 covers 15 residues. In DNA, the CDR3 is TGTGCCATCAGCGAAGGGTATACCAGTTCCTACGAGCAGTACTTC. As protein: CAISEGYTSSYEQYF.

This chain connects TRBV28 to TRBJ2-5; TRBD2 might be the D (6 bases). Germline-derived CDR1 and CDR2 are MDHEN and SYDVKM. The V and J ends lost 3 bases and 4 bases respectively, with 15 bases between them. The CDR3 loop spans 15 amino acids. The CDR3 DNA reads as TGTGCCAGCAGTTTGGGGGGAGGATCCCCAGAGACCCAGTACTTC. This codes for CASSLGGGSPETQYF. Full variable domain (rest looked up from reference TRBV28 and TRBJ2-5): DVKVTQSSRYLVKRTGEKVFLECVQDMDHENMFWYRQDPGLGLRLIYFSYDVKMKEKGDIPEGYSVSREKKERFSLILESASTNQTSMYLCASSLGGGSPETQYFGPGTRLLVL.

The chain links TRBV5-5 to TRBJ1-5; TRBD1 is a possible D gene (6 bases). Between the trimmed V and J ends, which lost 3 bases and 5 bases, there was a span of 15 bases. This CDR3 is built from 15 residues. Germline-derived CDR1 and CDR2 are SGHKS and YYEKEE (reference sequence). The CDR3, as DNA: TGTGCCAGCAGCTCGGACAGTTCGGGGGATCAGCCCCAGCATTTT. Translated: CASSSDSSGDQPQHF. The variable domain in full, with the rest retrieved from reference TRBV5-5 and TRBJ1-5, is DAGVTQSPTHLIKTRGQQVTLRCSPISGHKSVSWYQQVLGQGPQFIFQYYEKEERGRGNFPDRFSARQFPNYSSELNVNALLLGDSALYLCASSSDSSGDQPQHFGDGTRLSIL.

The V gene is TRBV27, the J gene TRBJ2-1; 10 bases agree with TRBD2. The CDR3 loop spans 18 amino acids. Germline lookup yields CDR1 MNHEY and CDR2 SMNVEV (reference sequence). V lost 9 bases to trimming and J lost 0 bases; unmatched junction nucleotides: 14. In nucleotides, the CDR3 is TGTGCCAGTCCGGCTCCTCTAGCGGGAGATAGCTCCTACAATGAGCAGTTCTTC. It yields the protein CASPAPLAGDSSYNEQFF.

The gene calls are TRBV5-1 and TRBJ2-7; tentatively, D is TRBD1 (7 bases). V was pared by 1 base and J by 6 bases, with 11 bases between. Germline V CDR1 and CDR2: SGHRS, YFSETQ. The CDR3 loop spans 13 amino acids. CDR3 region: CASSLQGGVEQYF. CDR3 in DNA: TGCGCCAGCAGCTTGCAGGGGGGCGTCGAGCAGTACTTC.

V usage is TRBV28 and J usage is TRBJ2-7, with 8 positions matching TRBD1. Germline V gene lookup returns CDR1 MDHEN and CDR2 SYDVKM. The CDR3 spans 16 residues. Trimming at V came to 5 bases and at J to 6 bases, leaving 15 bases not matched to a gene. Here the CDR3 reads CASSPPLGQAVGEQYF. The CDR3 DNA reads TGTGCCAGCAGTCCCCCCCTGGGACAGGCGGTCGGCGAGCAGTACTTC.

This sequence joins TRBV28 and TRBJ2-5; no firm D call. CDR3 size: 15 residues. Trimming stripped 2 bases from V and 3 bases from J, with 13 bases between. Per germline, CDR1 MDHEN and CDR2 SYDVKM. CDR3: CASSLVGGVKETQYF. The CDR3 DNA is TGTGCCAGCAGTTTAGTGGGCGGCGTCAAAGAGACCCAGTACTTC.

The chain recombines TRBV27 with TRBJ1-2, with 7 bases fitting TRBD1. The trim removed 6 bases at V and 2 bases at J, leaving 3 bases unmatched. Germline V gene lookup returns CDR1 MNHEY and CDR2 SMNVEV (reference sequence). The CDR3 totals 13 residues. The CDR3 spells CASRTGLNYGYTF. For the CDR3, the DNA is TGTGCCAGCAGGACAGGGCTCAACTATGGCTACACCTTC.

This sequence joins TRBV5-1 and TRBJ1-1; no firm D call. Germline loops: CDR1 SGHRS, CDR2 YFSETQ. This CDR3 is 13 amino acids long. Trimming left V 3 bases short and J 5 bases short, with 11 bases between. The CDR3 nucleotides are TGCGCCAGCAGCTCCCCGGGAGAAACTGAAGCTTTCTTT. Translation gives CASSSPGETEAFF. Full variable domain (remainder filled in from reference TRBV5-1 and TRBJ1-1): KAGVTQTPRYLIKTRGQQVTLSCSPISGHRSVSWYQQTPGQGLQFLFEYFSETQRNKGNFPGRFSGRQFSNSRSEMNVSTLELGDSALYLCASSSPGETEAFFGQGTRLTVV.

The count of this clone is one. The chain has TRBV5-1 and TRBJ1-1; D is uncertain. The CDR3 sequence is 14 residues long. The germline V and J ends were trimmed by 5 bases and 3 bases, with 14 bases remaining between them. Germline V CDR1 and CDR2: SGHRS, YFSETQ. The DNA for the CDR3 is TGCGCCAGCAGTCAACAGACCCCGGACACTGAAGCTTTCTTT. It specifies CASSQQTPDTEAFF.

About this clone: Different DNA sequences within this sample yield the same CDR3. This chain's CDR3 is CASSPGPQETQYF. The CDR3 DNA follows: TGCGCCAGCAGCCCGGGACCACAAGAGACCCAGTACTTC. The chain has TRBV5-1 and TRBJ2-5; D tentatively reads TRBD1 or TRBD2 (5 bases each). V was shortened by 4 bases and J by 2 bases, with 9 bases between the two germline ends. Germline CDR1 reads SGHRS; CDR2 reads YFSETQ. This CDR3 comprises 13 residues.